These T cell receptor beta chains were read from a single sample in a study of cytomegalovirus exposure and HLA in healthy donors. Clones were sequenced by immunoSEQ multiplex PCR, and TCRdb holds only the in-frame ones, with some missing. Of around 180,000 clones listed, about 80% were seen once; the top ten hold around 6.7%. Material: PBMCs. The origin of the receptors is a man between 18 and 29 years old in good health and CMV-seropositive. Each CDR3 is given with its conserved first and last residue. A D gene is named only where the DNA matches it firmly. Size is stated for part of the rows, as once, few or many counts, or as a class when the clone is expanded.

d_call j_call clone_size v_call cdr3_aa cdr3_nt
TRBD1 TRBJ1-1 - TRBV4-1 CASSRHPDRGGGGTEAFF TGCGCCAGCAGCCGCCACCCGGACCGCGGAGGGGGCGGAACTGAAGCTTTCTTT
TRBD2 TRBJ2-3 - TRBV19 CASSPEWGRADTQYF TGTGCCAGTAGTCCGGAATGGGGGAGGGCAGATACGCAGTATTTT
TRBD2 TRBJ2-1 once TRBV19 CASSLREGDEQFF TGTGCCAGTAGCCTGCGGGAGGGCGATGAGCAGTTCTTC
TRBD1 TRBJ1-5 - TRBV6-5 CASSSTTGRRQPQHF TGTGCCAGCAGTTCCACGACAGGGCGGCGTCAGCCCCAGCATTTT
TRBD1 TRBJ2-7 - TRBV29-1 CSILQGAYEQYF TGCAGCATTCTACAGGGGGCCTACGAGCAGTACTTC
- TRBJ1-4 - TRBV20-1 CSARGGRLF TGCAGTGCTAGGGGGGGACGGCTTTTT
- TRBJ2-2 - TRBV29-1 CSVDAGNTGELFF TGCAGCGTTGACGCCGGGAACACCGGGGAGCTGTTTTTT
TRBD2 TRBJ2-3 - TRBV13 CASSSAGLANTDTQYF TGTGCCAGCAGCTCCGCGGGACTAGCAAACACAGATACGCAGTATTTT
TRBD2 TRBJ2-7 - TRBV7-2 CASSVGLAGGQQYF TGTGCCAGCAGCGTCGGACTAGCGGGAGGCCAGCAGTACTTC
TRBD2 TRBJ2-7 - TRBV19 CASSIGSGRYEQYF TGTGCCAGTAGTATCGGTAGCGGGAGGTACGAGCAGTACTTC
- TRBJ1-4 - TRBV6-1 CASSAQGGVNEKLFF TGTGCCAGCAGTGCCCAGGGAGGGGTTAATGAAAAACTGTTTTTT
- TRBJ1-1 - TRBV25-1 CASSGRVGYTEAFF TGTGCCAGCAGTGGCAGGGTTGGTTACACTGAAGCTTTCTTT
- TRBJ1-4 - TRBV30 CAWSAGFNEKLFF TGTGCCTGGAGTGCAGGGTTTAATGAAAAACTGTTTTTT
- TRBJ1-5 - TRBV27 CASSLDSLNQPQHF TGTGCCAGCAGTTTGGACAGTCTTAATCAGCCCCAGCATTTT
TRBD2 TRBJ2-3 once TRBV19 CASSNSGNEDTQYF TGTGCCAGTAGTAATAGCGGGAATGAAGATACGCAGTATTTT
- TRBJ2-7 - TRBV19 CASSIGSLSYEQYF TGTGCCAGTAGTATCGGTAGCTTATCCTACGAGCAGTACTTC
- TRBJ1-2 - TRBV28 CASSFSGTQDGYTF TGTGCCAGCAGTTTTTCCGGGACACAGGATGGCTACACCTTC
- TRBJ1-1 - TRBV20-1 CSARQAFF TGCAGTGCTAGACAGGCTTTCTTT
- TRBJ2-7 - TRBV9 CASSVGGGTYEQYF TGTGCCAGCAGCGTAGGGGGAGGTACCTACGAGCAGTACTTC
- TRBJ1-1 few TRBV30 CAWSPGEEGGTEAFF TGTGCCTGGAGTCCGGGTGAGGAGGGTGGCACTGAAGCTTTCTTT
- TRBJ2-1 - TRBV2 CASSKGRSSYNEQFF TGTGCCAGCAGTAAAGGGCGGAGCTCCTACAATGAGCAGTTCTTC
- TRBJ2-1 - TRBV6-5 CASISGELNEQFF TGTGCCAGCATCAGTGGAGAGTTAAATGAGCAGTTCTTC
TRBD2 TRBJ2-2 once TRBV4-3 CASSESQTSRSTGELFF TGCGCCAGCAGCGAGTCTCAGACTAGCCGATCTACCGGGGAGCTGTTTTTT
TRBD2 TRBJ2-7 - TRBV19 CASMGLRYEQYF TGTGCCAGTATGGGACTACGCTACGAGCAGTACTTC
TRBD2 TRBJ2-2 - TRBV5-4 CASSLAGTSGPTGELFF TGTGCCAGCAGCTTGGCGGGCACTAGCGGGCCCACCGGGGAGCTGTTTTTT
- TRBJ2-1 few TRBV6-4 CASSSEAGSSYNEQFF TGTGCCAGCAGTTCAGAGGCGGGGAGCTCCTACAATGAGCAGTTCTTC
- TRBJ2-1 - TRBV25-1 CASSEWAGNEQFF TGTGCCAGCAGTGAATGGGCGGGTAATGAGCAGTTCTTC
TRBD2 TRBJ2-1 - TRBV5-4 CASSLGGSRLGNEQFF TGTGCCAGCAGCTTGGGCGGGAGTCGGCTTGGGAATGAGCAGTTCTTC
TRBD1 TRBJ2-1 - TRBV28 CASSLHGTGAYNEQFF TGTGCCAGCAGTTTGCATGGGACAGGAGCGTACAATGAGCAGTTCTTC
- TRBJ1-2 - TRBV18 CASSTRGEDGGYTF TGTGCCAGCTCAACCAGGGGCGAGGACGGGGGCTACACCTTC
- TRBJ2-1 - TRBV28 CASSLIDSSYNEQFF TGTGCCAGCAGTTTAATCGACAGCTCCTACAATGAGCAGTTCTTC
TRBD1 TRBJ1-2 - TRBV18 CASSPRSQGNGYTF TGTGCCAGCTCACCACGGTCACAGGGGAATGGCTACACCTTC
TRBD1 TRBJ2-6 - TRBV18 CASSLRQGTGANVLTF TGTGCCAGCTCACTACGACAGGGTACTGGGGCCAACGTCCTGACTTTC
TRBD1 TRBJ1-1 - TRBV19 CASSIRQGARAFF TGTGCCAGTAGTATAAGGCAGGGGGCGCGAGCTTTCTTT
- TRBJ2-7 few TRBV5-4 CASSPDFSYEQYF TGTGCCAGCAGCCCGGACTTCTCCTACGAGCAGTACTTC
TRBD2 TRBJ2-7 - TRBV30 CAWSLTSGSDEQYF TGTGCCTGGAGTCTGACTAGCGGGAGCGACGAGCAGTACTTC
- TRBJ1-2 - TRBV28 CASTNRVRGGYTF TGTGCCAGCACCAACAGGGTTAGGGGGGGCTACACCTTC
- TRBJ1-4 - TRBV27 CASSSPGGRKLFF TGTGCCAGCAGTTCCCCTGGGGGCCGAAAACTGTTTTTT
TRBD2 TRBJ2-2 - TRBV7-2 CASSPGGKGSTGELFF TGTGCCAGCAGCCCGGGGGGGAAGGGGAGCACCGGGGAGCTGTTTTTT
TRBD2 TRBJ2-1 - TRBV19 CASSTPSGISNEQFF TGTGCCAGTAGTACCCCTAGCGGGATAAGCAATGAGCAGTTCTTC
TRBD1 TRBJ1-3 - TRBV7-9 CASSPDRAGNTIYF TGTGCCAGCAGCCCAGACAGGGCTGGAAACACCATATATTTT
- TRBJ2-2 once TRBV4-3 CASSQARDLPGELFF TGCGCCAGCAGCCAAGCCAGGGATCTTCCCGGGGAGCTGTTTTTT
- TRBJ2-2 - TRBV5-1 CASSLEQANGELFF TGCGCCAGCAGCTTGGAACAGGCGAACGGGGAGCTGTTTTTT
TRBD2 TRBJ2-3 - TRBV6-5 CASTGLAGGADTQYF TGTGCCAGCACCGGACTAGCGGGAGGGGCAGATACGCAGTATTTT
- TRBJ2-2 - TRBV2 CASSEHGWNTGELFF TGTGCCAGCAGTGAGCACGGGTGGAACACCGGGGAGCTGTTTTTT